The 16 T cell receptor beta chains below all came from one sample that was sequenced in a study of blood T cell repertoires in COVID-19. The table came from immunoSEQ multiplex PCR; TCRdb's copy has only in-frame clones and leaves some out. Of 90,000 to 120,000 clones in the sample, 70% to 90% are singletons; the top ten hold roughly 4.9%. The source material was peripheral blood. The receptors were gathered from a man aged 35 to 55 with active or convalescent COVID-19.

In DNA, the CDR3 is TGTGCCAGCAGCTCTAGCGCAGATACGCAGTATTTT. Its protein is CASSSSADTQYF. V and J are TRBV7-6 and TRBJ2-3, with D possibly being TRBD2 (6 bases). The V end lost 4 bases, the J end lost 4 bases, and 6 bases lay between the germline ends. Germline V gives CDR1 SGHVS, CDR2 FNYEAQ. The CDR3 is 12 residues long.

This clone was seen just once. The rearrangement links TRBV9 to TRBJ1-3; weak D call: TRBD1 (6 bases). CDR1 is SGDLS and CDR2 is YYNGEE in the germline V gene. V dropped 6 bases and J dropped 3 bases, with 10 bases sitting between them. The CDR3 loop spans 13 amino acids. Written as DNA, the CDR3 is TGTGCCAGCACCCCGGACAGTGGAAACACCATATATTTT. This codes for CASTPDSGNTIYF.

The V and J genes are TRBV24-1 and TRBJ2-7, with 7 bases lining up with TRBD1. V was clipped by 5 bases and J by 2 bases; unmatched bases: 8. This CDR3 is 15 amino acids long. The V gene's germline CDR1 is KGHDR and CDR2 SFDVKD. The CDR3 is CATSGGQASTYEQYF. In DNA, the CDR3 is TGTGCCACCAGTGGAGGACAGGCCTCTACCTACGAGCAGTACTTC.

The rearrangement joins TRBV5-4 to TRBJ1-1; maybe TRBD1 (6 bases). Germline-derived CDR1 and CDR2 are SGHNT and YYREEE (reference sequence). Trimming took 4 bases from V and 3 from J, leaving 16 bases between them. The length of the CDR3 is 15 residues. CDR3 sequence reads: CASSLMGQGYTEAFF. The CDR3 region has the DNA TGTGCCAGCAGCCTGATGGGCCAGGGGTACACTGAAGCTTTCTTT.

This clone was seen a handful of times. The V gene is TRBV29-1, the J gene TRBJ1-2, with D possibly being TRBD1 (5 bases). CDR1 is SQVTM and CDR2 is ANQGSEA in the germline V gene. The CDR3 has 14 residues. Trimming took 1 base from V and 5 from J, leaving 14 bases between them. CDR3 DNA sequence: TGCAGCGTTGAAGCACTCAGGGAGGGGTATGGCTACACCTTC. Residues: CSVEALREGYGYTF.

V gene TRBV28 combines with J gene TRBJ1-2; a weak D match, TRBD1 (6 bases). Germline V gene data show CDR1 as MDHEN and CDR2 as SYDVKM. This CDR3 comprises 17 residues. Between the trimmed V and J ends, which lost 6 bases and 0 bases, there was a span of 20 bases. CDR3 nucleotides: TGTGCCAGCAGACGAGGGGACACGGGTGTCTCTAACTATGGCTACACCTTC. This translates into CASRRGDTGVSNYGYTF.

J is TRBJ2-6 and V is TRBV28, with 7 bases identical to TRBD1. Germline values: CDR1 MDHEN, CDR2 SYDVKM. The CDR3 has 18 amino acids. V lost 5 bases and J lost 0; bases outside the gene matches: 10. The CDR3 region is CASSGFPGTASGANVLTF. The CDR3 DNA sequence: TGTGCCAGCAGTGGGTTTCCCGGGACAGCCTCTGGGGCCAACGTCCTGACTTTC.

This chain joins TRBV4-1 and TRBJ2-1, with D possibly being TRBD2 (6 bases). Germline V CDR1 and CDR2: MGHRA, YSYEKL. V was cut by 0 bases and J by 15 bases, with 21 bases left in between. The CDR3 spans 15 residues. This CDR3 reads CASSQDRRGGSAPFF. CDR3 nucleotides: TGCGCCAGCAGCCAAGATAGGAGGGGCGGGTCCGCACCGTTCTTC.

CDR3: CASSMALGQYNSPLHF. DNA for the CDR3: TGTGCCAGTAGTATGGCTCTCGGACAGTATAATTCACCCCTCCACTTT. V is TRBV19 and J is TRBJ1-6; D possibly corresponds to TRBD1 (6 bases). In germline, CDR1 is LNHDA, CDR2 SQIVND (reference sequence). V was clipped by 3 bases and J by 4 bases, with 13 bases between them. CDR3 length: 16 residues.

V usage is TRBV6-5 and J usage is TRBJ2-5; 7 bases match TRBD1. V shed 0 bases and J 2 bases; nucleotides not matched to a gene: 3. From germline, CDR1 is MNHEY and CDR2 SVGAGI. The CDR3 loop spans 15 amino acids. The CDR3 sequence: CASSYSGGLQETQYF. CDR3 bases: TGTGCCAGCAGTTACTCAGGGGGCTTGCAAGAGACCCAGTACTTC.

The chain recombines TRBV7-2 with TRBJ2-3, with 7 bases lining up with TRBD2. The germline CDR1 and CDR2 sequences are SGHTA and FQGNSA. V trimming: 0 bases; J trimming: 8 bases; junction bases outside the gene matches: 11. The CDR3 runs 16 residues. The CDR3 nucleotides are TGTGCCAGCAGCTTAGCAAGCGGGACCCTCGGGGGTACGCAGTATTTT. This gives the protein CASSLASGTLGGTQYF.

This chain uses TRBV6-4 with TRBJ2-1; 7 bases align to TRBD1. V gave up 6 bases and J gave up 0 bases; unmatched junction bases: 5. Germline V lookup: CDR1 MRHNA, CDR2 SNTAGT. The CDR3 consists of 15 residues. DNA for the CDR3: TGTGCCAGCAGCTTACAGGGGAGCTCCTACAATGAGCAGTTCTTC. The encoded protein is CASSLQGSSYNEQFF.

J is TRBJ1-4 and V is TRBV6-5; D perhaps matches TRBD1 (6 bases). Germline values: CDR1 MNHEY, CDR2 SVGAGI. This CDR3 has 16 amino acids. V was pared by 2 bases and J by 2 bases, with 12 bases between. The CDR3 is CASSYGWQGTNEKLFF. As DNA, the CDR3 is TGTGCCAGCAGTTACGGATGGCAGGGGACTAATGAAAAACTGTTTTTT.

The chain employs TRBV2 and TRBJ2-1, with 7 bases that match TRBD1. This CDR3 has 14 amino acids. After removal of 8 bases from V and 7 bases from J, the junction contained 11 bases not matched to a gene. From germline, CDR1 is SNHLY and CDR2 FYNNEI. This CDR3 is CASRDRVGVNEQFF. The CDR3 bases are TGTGCCAGCCGAGACAGGGTAGGAGTTAATGAGCAGTTCTTC.

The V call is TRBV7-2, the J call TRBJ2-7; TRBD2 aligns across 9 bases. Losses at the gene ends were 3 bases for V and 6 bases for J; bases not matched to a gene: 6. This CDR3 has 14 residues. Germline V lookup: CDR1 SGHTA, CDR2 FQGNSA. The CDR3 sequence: CASSLGTSFGEQYF. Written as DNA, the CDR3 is TGTGCCAGCAGCTTGGGGACTAGCTTCGGCGAGCAGTACTTC.

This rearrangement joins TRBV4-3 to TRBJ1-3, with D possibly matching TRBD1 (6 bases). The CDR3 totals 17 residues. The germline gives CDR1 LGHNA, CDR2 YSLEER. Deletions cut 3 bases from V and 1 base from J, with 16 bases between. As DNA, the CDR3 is TGCGCCAGCAGCCAGAACACACAGGGTTGGTCTGGAAACACCATATATTTT. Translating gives CASSQNTQGWSGNTIYF.